The clone carrying this T cell receptor (beta chain) occurred a few times. The sample originates from a study of T-cell reconstitution after alpha-beta-depleted transplantation in children. As it was prepared, the TCRbeta library received unique molecular identifiers. TCRdb passed the PCR reads through MiXCR, listing each CDR3 protein once. The sample carries approximately 400,000 distinct CDR3 sequences, around 16% recorded once. V was clipped by 10 bases and J by 5 bases, with 8 bases between them. Germline-derived CDR1 and CDR2 are SNHLY and FYNNEI. The CDR3 is 11 residues long. This TCR was recovered from a boy under two years old who had a stem cell transplant for Wiskott-Aldrich syndrome, so the T cells may come from the graft donor. The chain has TRBV2 and TRBJ2-2; D unclear. The specimen comprised PBMCs, mostly from graft donor cells, sampled 360 days after TCRalphabeta/CD19-depleted stem cell transplant. CDR3 residues: CATQETGELFF. The CDR3 coding sequence is TGTGCCACCCAGGAAACCGGGGAGCTGTTTTTT.